The 5 T cell receptor beta chains reported below all come from one sample, sequenced in a study of cytomegalovirus exposure and HLA in healthy donors. Primers included in the PCR were 60 Vbeta and 13 Jbeta primers. The data were produced by immunoSEQ multiplex PCR, yet TCRdb's version contains in-frame clones alone and is incomplete. Of about 160,000 clones listed, roughly 70% are singletons. The specimen sequenced was PBMCs. These receptor sequences come from a woman in her forties or fifties in good health and CMV-seropositive.

V and J are TRBV2 and TRBJ1-2; no definite D call. Germline CDR1 and CDR2: SNHLY and FYNNEI. Trimming pared 7 bases from V and 0 bases from J, leaving 9 bases between. CDR3 length: 13 residues. In DNA form, the CDR3 reads TGTGCCAGCATTTACACCTCTAACTATGGCTACACCTTC. It codes for CASIYTSNYGYTF.

The rearrangement uses TRBV9 and TRBJ1-2; 7 nucleotides align to TRBD1. The CDR3 runs to 13 residues. With 4 bases clipped from V and 10 bases from J, the junction kept 10 bases outside the gene matches. Germline values: CDR1 SGDLS, CDR2 YYNGEE. CDR3 protein: CASSLRPEGAYTF. CDR3 nucleotides: TGTGCCAGCAGCTTACGCCCTGAGGGGGCCTACACCTTC. The full variable domain, its missing parts supplied by reference TRBV9 and TRBJ1-2, is DSGVTQTPKHLITATGQRVTLRCSPRSGDLSVYWYQQSLDQGLQFLIQYYNGEERAKGNILERFSAQQFPDLHSELNLSSLELGDSALYFCASSLRPEGAYTFGSGTRLTVV.

This clone was observed a few times. The chain employs TRBV2 and TRBJ1-2; tentative D call: TRBD1 (6 bases). Trimming shortened V by 6 bases and J by 0 bases, and 11 bases separated the two germline ends. CDR1 is SNHLY and CDR2 is FYNNEI in the germline V gene. The length of the CDR3 is 14 residues. CDR3 bases: TGTGCCAGCAGACGGACAGCAGCTAACTATGGCTACACCTTC. Its protein product is CASRRTAANYGYTF.

A word on this clone: Sequence at one end of the junction differs from germline and may be a read error. This sequence joins TRBV4-2 and TRBJ1-2; no reliable D call. The germline V gene encodes CDR1 LGHNA and CDR2 YNFKEQ. The CDR3 consists of 12 residues. This CDR3 is CASSQGNCGYTF. The CDR3 DNA is TGTGCCAGCAGTCAAGGCAACTGTGGCTACACCTTC.

This rearrangement joins TRBV6-6 to TRBJ1-1, with D maybe TRBD1 (5 bases). There are 13 residues in the CDR3. From germline, CDR1 is MNHNY and CDR2 SVGAGI (reference sequence). With 6 bases removed from V and 1 base from J, the gap between germline ends came to 9 bases. CDR3 sequence (DNA): TGTGCCAGCAGACGAGGACAGAACACTGAAGCTTTCTTT. It yields the protein CASRRGQNTEAFF.